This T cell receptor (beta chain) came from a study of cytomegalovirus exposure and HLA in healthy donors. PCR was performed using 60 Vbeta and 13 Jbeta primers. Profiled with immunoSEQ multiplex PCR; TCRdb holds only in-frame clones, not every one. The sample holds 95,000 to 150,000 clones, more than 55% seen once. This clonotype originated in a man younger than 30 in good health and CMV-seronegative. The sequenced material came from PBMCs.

The CDR3 here is CASSEYSGGRYF. The CDR3 nucleotides are TGTGCCAGCAGTGAATATAGCGGGGGGCGGTATTTT. The chain carries TRBV6-1 and TRBJ2-3; 10 nucleotides align to TRBD2. The ends lost 2 bases at V and 14 bases at J; junction bases unmatched: 4. This CDR3 is built from 12 residues. The germline V gene has CDR1 MNHNS and CDR2 SASEGT.